The clone carrying this T cell receptor (beta chain) was seen a handful of times. Other DNA sequences in the sample encode the same CDR3. Per the germline V gene, CDR1 is GTSNPN and CDR2 is SVGIG (reference sequence). Between the trimmed V and J ends, which lost 1 base and 3 bases, there was a span of 9 bases. The CDR3 has 13 amino acids. Clinical history reported by participants formed the basis on which cohorts were assigned. These data originate in a study of blood T cell repertoires in COVID-19. Measured with immunoSEQ multiplex PCR; TCRdb has only the in-frame clones, and not every one. The sample holds a few hundred thousand clones; around 91% are singletons and the top ten take roughly 1.1%.

The specimen was PBMCs or T cells enriched from blood (not recorded which). This sequence was found in a man aged 25 to 40 who had recovered from COVID-19. The V gene is TRBV30, the J gene TRBJ1-1, with D possibly matching TRBD1 (5 bases). For the CDR3, the DNA is TGTGCCTGGAGTGGATCGGGGGACACTGAAGCTTTCTTT. Translating it yields CAWSGSGDTEAFF.